The source of this T cell receptor (beta chain) is a study of cytomegalovirus exposure and HLA in healthy donors. PCR amplification relied on 60 Vbeta primers (plus 13 Jbeta primers). Clones were read by immunoSEQ multiplex PCR, and TCRdb kept only the in-frame ones, dropping some. The sample shows just over 150,000 clones, and about 2.2% sits with its ten largest clones. Looked up from germline, CDR1 is MDHEN and CDR2 is SYDVKM. V lost 5 bases, J lost 0 bases, and 17 bases lay in between. CDR3 length equals 16 residues. The clonotype was recovered from a man aged 25 to 40 in good health and CMV-seronegative. Sequenced input: PBMCs. The genes are TRBV28 and TRBJ2-7; D unresolved. The CDR3 sequence: CASSPTEMPYSYEQYF. As DNA, the CDR3 is TGTGCCAGCAGTCCTACCGAAATGCCCTACTCCTACGAGCAGTACTTC.